This T cell receptor (beta chain) stems from a study of metastatic and nonmetastatic thyroid tumors. Study overall: Peripheral blood and tumor or nodule samples from malignant and benign thyroid patients were compared. Whole-study results and caveats: Significantly greater TCR beta diversity was reportedly found in malignant thyroid tumors than in benign nodules (in blood and tumor).

A few counts support this clone. What it binds is unknown. As originally analysed: What underpinned the distant-metastasis classifier for papillary thyroid cancer was the set of CDR3 differences across clinicopathological groups. TCRdb re-clonotyped the PCR reads through MiXCR. For this entry, the V and J calls and clone size follow TCRdb and not the study's own pipeline. The profile shows fewer than 9,000 clones, 35% to 40% of them singletons. All patients were untreated before thyroid surgery. The CDR3 is made up of 16 amino acids. After removal of 3 bases from V and 7 bases from J, the junction contained 9 bases not matched to a gene.

The sample taken for sequencing was tumor tissue. This sequence was found in a female donor with papillary thyroid cancer or a benign thyroid nodule (not recorded which). Some clones in this sample may be carry-over from other donors' samples. The chain recombines TRBV12-3 or TRBV12-4 with TRBJ2-1; 10 bases are a match to TRBD2. The DNA for the CDR3 is TGTGCCAGCAGTTTGGAGTTAGCGGGAGGACGAAATGAGCAGTTCTTC. Its protein product is CASSLELAGGRNEQFF.